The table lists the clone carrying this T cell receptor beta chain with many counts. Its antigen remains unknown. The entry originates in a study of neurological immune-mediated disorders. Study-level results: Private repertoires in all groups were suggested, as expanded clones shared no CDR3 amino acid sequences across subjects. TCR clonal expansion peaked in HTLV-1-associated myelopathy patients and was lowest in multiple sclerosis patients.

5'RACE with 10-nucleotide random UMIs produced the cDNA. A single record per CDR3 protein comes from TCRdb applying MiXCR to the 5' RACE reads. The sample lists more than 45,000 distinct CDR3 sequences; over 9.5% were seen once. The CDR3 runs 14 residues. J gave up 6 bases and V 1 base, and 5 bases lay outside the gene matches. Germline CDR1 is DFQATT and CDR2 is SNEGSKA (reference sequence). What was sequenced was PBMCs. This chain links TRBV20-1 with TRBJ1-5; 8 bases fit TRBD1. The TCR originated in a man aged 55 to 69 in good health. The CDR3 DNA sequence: TGCAGTGCTAGAGGAGGACAGGGAGGTCAGCCCCAGCATTTT. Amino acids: CSARGGQGGQPQHF.